Shown below are 5 T cell receptor beta chains from a single sample sequenced in a study of control samples from healthy donors and cancer patients (dated by TCRdb to the early 2020s). Preparation of the library involved the immunoSEQ multiplex PCR assay. In its TCRdb copy, this immuneACCESS table keeps in-frame sequences only and misses some clones. Where compared with another copy, unresolved V genes explain less than half of these, and the others have no known cause. Counted in this sample were 120,000 or so clones; 85% to 95% of them appeared once. The ten largest clones represent around 8.9% of the sample. The sample was blood. These receptors all stem from a man between 18 and 35 years old in good health.

Here the CDR3 DNA reads TGTGCCAGTAGTGTGGCAGCGGCCTACGAGCAGTACTTC. Translated, it gives CASSVAAAYEQYF. The V call is TRBV19, the J call TRBJ2-7, with TRBD2 as a possible D gene (5 bases). Trimming left V 5 bases short and J 2 bases short, with 10 bases between. This CDR3 is built from 13 residues. Per germline, CDR1 LNHDA and CDR2 SQIVND (reference sequence).

The chain uses TRBV19 and TRBJ1-1; D possibly corresponds to TRBD1 (6 bases). Trimming took 3 bases from V and 1 from J, leaving 9 bases between them. Germline V gene data show CDR1 as LNHDA and CDR2 as SQIVND (reference sequence). This CDR3 has 14 amino acids. The CDR3 reads CASSIPQGNTEAFF. Here the CDR3 DNA reads TGTGCCAGTAGTATCCCACAGGGGAACACTGAAGCTTTCTTT.

The chain recombines TRBV27 with TRBJ2-3; D is undetermined. Per germline, CDR1 MNHEY and CDR2 SMNVEV (reference sequence). The CDR3 covers 13 residues. V lost 6 bases and J 1 base, leaving 8 bases between the germline ends. The CDR3 sequence is CASRRSGTDTQYF. The DNA of the CDR3 is TGTGCCAGCAGGCGTTCCGGCACAGATACGCAGTATTTT.

The chain couples TRBV7-9 to TRBJ1-1; unclear D gene. V lost 5 bases and J lost 1, with 11 bases in between. This CDR3 contains 14 residues. Per germline, CDR1 SEHNR and CDR2 FQNEAQ (reference sequence). The CDR3 nucleotides are TGTGCCAGCAGCCAAGTACTCGGGAACACTGAAGCTTTCTTT. Translation gives CASSQVLGNTEAFF.

The V call is TRBV11-2, the J call TRBJ2-2; D ambiguous. The V and J ends lost 1 base and 1 base respectively, with 7 bases between them. The CDR3 has 15 residues. Germline CDR1 and CDR2: SGHAT and FQNNGV. For the CDR3, the DNA is TGTGCCAGCAGCTTAGGGTACAGGAACACCGGGGAGCTGTTTTTT. This encodes CASSLGYRNTGELFF.